The clone carrying this TCR beta chain has a count of ten or more. Its target is unknown. CDR3 length equals 13 residues. CDR1 MDHEN and CDR2 SYDVKM come from the germline V gene. Unmatched junction bases numbered 5, after V lost 6 bases and J lost 8 bases. The data are from a study of T cell repertoires in cytomegalovirus infection. Study details: Indications of both CMV infection and matching HLA type were provided by public TCR beta signatures. Study findings and constraints: Using cumulative public TCR beta family frequency, the authors identified those who carried CMV together with the relevant HLA.

TCRdb reanalysed the reads using MiXCR and keeps one entry per CDR3 protein. Among almost 300,000 distinct CDR3 sequences listed, around 9.6% were seen once. The rearrangement links TRBV28 to TRBJ2-1, with TRBD2 matching 9 bases. Sequenced sample: PBMCs. This TCR was sampled from a human donor in good health (CMV status not recorded). Some clones in this sample may be carry-over from other donors' samples. The CDR3 DNA sequence: TGTGCCAGCAGAGGCGCGGGGGGGCATGAGCAGTTCTTC. Protein product: CASRGAGGHEQFF. Drawing the rest from reference TRBV28 and TRBJ2-1, the complete variable domain is DVKVTQSSRYLVKRTGEKVFLECVQDMDHENMFWYRQDPGLGLRLIYFSYDVKMKEKGDIPEGYSVSREKKERFSLILESASTNQTSMYLCASRGAGGHEQFFGPGTRLTVL.